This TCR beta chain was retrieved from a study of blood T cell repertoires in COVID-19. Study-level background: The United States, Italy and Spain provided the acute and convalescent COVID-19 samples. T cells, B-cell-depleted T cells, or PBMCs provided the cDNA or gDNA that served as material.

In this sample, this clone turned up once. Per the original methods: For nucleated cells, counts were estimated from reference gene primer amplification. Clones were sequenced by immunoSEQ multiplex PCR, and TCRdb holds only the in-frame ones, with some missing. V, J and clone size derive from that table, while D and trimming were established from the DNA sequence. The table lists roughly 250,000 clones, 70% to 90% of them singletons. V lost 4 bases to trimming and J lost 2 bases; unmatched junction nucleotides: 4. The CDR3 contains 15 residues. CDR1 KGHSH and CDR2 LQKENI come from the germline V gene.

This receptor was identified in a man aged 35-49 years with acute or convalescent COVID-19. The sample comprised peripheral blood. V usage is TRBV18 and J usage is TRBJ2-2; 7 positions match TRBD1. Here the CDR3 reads CASSLGQSNTGELFF. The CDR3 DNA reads TGTGCCAGCTCACTGGGACAGTCTAACACCGGGGAGCTGTTTTTT. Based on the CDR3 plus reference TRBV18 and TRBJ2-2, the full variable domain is NAGVMQNPRHLVRRRGQEARLRCSPMKGHSHVYWYRQLPEEGLKFMVYLQKENIIDESGMPKERFSAEFPKEGPSILRIQQVVRGDSAAYFCASSLGQSNTGELFFGEGSRLTVL.